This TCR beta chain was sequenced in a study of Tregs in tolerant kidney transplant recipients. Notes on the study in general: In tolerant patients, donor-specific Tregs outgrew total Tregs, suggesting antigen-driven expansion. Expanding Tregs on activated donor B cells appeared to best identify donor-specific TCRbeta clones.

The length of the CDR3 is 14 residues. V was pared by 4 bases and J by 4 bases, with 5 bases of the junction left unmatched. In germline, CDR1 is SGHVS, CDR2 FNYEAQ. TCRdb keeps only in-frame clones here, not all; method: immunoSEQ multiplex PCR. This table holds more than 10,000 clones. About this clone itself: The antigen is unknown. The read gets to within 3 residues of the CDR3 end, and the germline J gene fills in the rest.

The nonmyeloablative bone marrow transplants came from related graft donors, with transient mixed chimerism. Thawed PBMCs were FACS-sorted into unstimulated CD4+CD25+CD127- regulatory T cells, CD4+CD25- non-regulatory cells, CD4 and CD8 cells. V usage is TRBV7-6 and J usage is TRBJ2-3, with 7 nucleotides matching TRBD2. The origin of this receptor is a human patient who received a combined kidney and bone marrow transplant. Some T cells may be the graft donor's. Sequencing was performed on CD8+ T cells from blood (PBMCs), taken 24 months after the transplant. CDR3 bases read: TGTGCCAGCAGCTCGGGACTATTCCCAGATACG. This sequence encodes CASSSGLFPDT. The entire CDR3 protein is CASSSGLFPDTQYF.